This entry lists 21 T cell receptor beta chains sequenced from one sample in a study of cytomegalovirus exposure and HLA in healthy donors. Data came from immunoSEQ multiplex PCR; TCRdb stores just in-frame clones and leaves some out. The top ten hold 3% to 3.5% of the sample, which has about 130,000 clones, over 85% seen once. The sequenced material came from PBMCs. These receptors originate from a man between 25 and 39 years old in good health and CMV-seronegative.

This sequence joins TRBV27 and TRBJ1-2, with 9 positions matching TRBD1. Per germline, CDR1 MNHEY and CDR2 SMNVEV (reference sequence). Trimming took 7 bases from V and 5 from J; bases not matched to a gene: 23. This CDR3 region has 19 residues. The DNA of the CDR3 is TGTGCCAGCACCCCGCACGAACCGGGACAGGGAGCATCGAAGTATGGCTACACCTTC. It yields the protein CASTPHEPGQGASKYGYTF.

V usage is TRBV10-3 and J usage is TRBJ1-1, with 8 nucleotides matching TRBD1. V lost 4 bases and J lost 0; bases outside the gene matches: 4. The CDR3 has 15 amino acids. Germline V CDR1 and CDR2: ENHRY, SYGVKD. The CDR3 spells CAISGGQGLNTEAFF. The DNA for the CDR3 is TGTGCCATCAGTGGTGGACAGGGACTGAACACTGAAGCTTTCTTT.

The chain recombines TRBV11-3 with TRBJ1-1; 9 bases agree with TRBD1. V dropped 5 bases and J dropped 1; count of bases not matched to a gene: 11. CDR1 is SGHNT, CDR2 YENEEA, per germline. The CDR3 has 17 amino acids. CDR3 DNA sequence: TGTGCCAGCAGCCCAGGACAGGGGCTAGAGTCGAACACTGAAGCTTTCTTT. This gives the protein CASSPGQGLESNTEAFF.

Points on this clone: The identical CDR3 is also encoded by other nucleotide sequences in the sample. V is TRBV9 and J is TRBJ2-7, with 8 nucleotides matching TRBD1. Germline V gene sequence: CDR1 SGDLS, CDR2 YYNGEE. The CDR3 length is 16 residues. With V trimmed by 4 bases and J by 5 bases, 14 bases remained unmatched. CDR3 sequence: CASSHRRGQGENEQYF. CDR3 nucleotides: TGTGCCAGCAGCCACCGTCGAGGACAGGGCGAGAACGAGCAGTACTTC.

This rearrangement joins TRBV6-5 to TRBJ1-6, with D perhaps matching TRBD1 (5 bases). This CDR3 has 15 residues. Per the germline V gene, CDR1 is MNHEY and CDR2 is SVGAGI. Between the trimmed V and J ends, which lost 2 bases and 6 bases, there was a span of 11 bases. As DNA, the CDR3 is TGTGCCAGCAGTTACGGGGGGAATCTTAATTCACCCCTCCACTTT. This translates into CASSYGGNLNSPLHF.

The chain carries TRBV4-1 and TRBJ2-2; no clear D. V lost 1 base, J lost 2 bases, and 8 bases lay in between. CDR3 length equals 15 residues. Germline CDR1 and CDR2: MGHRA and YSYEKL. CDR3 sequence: CASSQVGRNTGELFF. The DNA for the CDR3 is TGCGCCAGCAGCCAAGTGGGCAGAAACACCGGGGAGCTGTTTTTT.

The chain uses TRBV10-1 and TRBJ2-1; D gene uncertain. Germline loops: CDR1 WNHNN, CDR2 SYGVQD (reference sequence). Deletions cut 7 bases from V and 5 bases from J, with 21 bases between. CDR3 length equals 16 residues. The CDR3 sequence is CASIHPERPVDNEQFF. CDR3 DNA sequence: TGCGCCAGCATCCACCCCGAACGCCCGGTCGACAATGAGCAGTTCTTC.

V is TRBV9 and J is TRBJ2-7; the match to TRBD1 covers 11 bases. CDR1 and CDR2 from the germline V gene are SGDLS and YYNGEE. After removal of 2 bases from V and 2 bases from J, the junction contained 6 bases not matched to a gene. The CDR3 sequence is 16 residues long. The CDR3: CASSVAPGQGAYEQYF. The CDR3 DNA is TGTGCCAGCAGCGTTGCTCCGGGACAGGGGGCCTACGAGCAGTACTTC. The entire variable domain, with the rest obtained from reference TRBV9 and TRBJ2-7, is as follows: DSGVTQTPKHLITATGQRVTLRCSPRSGDLSVYWYQQSLDQGLQFLIQYYNGEERAKGNILERFSAQQFPDLHSELNLSSLELGDSALYFCASSVAPGQGAYEQYFGPGTRLTVT.

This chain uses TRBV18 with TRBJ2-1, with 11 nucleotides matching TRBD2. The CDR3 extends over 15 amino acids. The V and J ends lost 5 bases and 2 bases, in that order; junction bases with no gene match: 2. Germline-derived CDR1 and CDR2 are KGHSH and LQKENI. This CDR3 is CASSTSGGTYNEQFF. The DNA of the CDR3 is TGTGCCAGCTCAACTAGCGGGGGAACCTACAATGAGCAGTTCTTC.

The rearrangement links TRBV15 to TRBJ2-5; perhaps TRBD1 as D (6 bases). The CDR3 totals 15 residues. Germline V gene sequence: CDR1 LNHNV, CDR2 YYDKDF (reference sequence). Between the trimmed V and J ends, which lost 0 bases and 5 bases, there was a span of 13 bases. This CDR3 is CATSRDQGRPETQYF. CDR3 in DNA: TGTGCCACCAGCAGAGATCAGGGGCGACCGGAGACCCAGTACTTC. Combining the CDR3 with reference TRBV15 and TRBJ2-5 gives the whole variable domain DAMVIQNPRYQVTQFGKPVTLSCSQTLNHNVMYWYQQKSSQAPKLLFHYYDKDFNNEADTPDNFQSRRPNTSFCFLDIRSPGLGDTAMYLCATSRDQGRPETQYFGPGTRLLVL.

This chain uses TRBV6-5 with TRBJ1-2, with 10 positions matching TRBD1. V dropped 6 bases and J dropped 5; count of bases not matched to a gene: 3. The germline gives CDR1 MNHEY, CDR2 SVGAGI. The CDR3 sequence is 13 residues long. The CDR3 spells CASRPGQGYGYTF. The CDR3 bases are TGTGCCAGCAGACCGGGACAGGGGTATGGCTACACCTTC.

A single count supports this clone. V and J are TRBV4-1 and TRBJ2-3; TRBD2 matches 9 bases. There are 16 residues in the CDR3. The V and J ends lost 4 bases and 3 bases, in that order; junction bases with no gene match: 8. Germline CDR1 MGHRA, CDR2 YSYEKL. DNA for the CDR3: TGCGCCAGCAGCCCCCCTGCTAGCGGGGTAACAGATACGCAGTATTTT. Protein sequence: CASSPPASGVTDTQYF.

DNA for the CDR3: TGTGCCAGCAGCCAATTACTGTCACAGCTGCGATACGAGCAGTACTTC. Amino acids: CASSQLLSQLRYEQYF. The chain links TRBV4-2 to TRBJ2-7; D not resolved. Trimming took 2 bases from V and 4 from J, leaving 18 bases between them. Germline values: CDR1 LGHNA, CDR2 YNFKEQ. The CDR3 has 16 amino acids.

The DNA for the CDR3 is TGTGCCAGTACCAAAGGGATATTAGGGGGTTCGAACACTGAAGCTTTCTTT. As protein: CASTKGILGGSNTEAFF. V gene TRBV19 combines with J gene TRBJ1-1; possibly TRBD1 for D (6 bases). CDR3 size: 17 residues. V lost 7 bases and J 1 base, leaving 22 bases between the germline ends. The germline gives CDR1 LNHDA, CDR2 SQIVND (reference sequence).

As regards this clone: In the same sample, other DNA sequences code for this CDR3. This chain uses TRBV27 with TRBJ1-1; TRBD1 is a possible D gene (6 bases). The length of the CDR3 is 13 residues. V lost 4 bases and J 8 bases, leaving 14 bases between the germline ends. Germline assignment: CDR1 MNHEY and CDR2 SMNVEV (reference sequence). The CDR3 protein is CASSSQGGGEAFF. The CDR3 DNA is TGTGCCAGCAGTTCCCAAGGGGGGGGAGAAGCTTTCTTT.

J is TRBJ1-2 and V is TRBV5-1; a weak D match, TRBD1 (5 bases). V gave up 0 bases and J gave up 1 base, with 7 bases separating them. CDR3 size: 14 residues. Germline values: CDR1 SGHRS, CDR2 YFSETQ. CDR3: CASSLGGGNYGYTF. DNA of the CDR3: TGCGCCAGCAGCTTGGGCGGGGGTAACTATGGCTACACCTTC.

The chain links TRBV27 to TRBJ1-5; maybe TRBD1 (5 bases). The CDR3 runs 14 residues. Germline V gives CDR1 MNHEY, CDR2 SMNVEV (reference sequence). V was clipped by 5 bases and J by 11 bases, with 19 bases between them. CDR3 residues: CASSTEWNWGAQHF. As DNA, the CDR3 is TGTGCCAGCAGTACCGAATGGAACTGGGGGGCCCAGCATTTT.

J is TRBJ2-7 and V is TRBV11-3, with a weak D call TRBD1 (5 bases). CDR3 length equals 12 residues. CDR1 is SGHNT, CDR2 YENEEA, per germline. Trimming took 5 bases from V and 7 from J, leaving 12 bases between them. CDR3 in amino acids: CASSGASGEQYF. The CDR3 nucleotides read TGTGCCAGCAGCGGGGCGTCCGGGGAGCAGTACTTC.

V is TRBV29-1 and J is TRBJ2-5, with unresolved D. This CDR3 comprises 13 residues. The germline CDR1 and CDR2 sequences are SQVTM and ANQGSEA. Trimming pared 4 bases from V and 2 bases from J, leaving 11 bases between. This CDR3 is CSVVVRLQETQYF. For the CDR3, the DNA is TGCAGCGTTGTGGTCAGACTTCAAGAGACCCAGTACTTC.

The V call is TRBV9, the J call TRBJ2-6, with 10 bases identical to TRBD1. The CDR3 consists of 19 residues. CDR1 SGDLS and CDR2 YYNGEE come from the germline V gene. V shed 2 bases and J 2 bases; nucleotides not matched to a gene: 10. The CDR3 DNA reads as TGTGCCAGCAGCGTTGGTTCTCTAGACAGGGGGCCTGGGGCCAACGTCCTGACTTTC. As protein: CASSVGSLDRGPGANVLTF. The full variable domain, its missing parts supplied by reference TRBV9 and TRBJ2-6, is DSGVTQTPKHLITATGQRVTLRCSPRSGDLSVYWYQQSLDQGLQFLIQYYNGEERAKGNILERFSAQQFPDLHSELNLSSLELGDSALYFCASSVGSLDRGPGANVLTFGAGSRLTVL.

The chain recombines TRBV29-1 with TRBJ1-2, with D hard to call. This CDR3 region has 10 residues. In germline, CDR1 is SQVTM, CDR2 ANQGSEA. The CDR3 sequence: CTAVSNGYTF. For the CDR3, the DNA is TGCACCGCGGTATCGAATGGCTACACCTTC.